This TCR beta chain was retrieved from a study of blood T cell repertoires in COVID-19. Whole-study context: Some COVID-19 samples were acute and others convalescent; all came from the United States, Italy and Spain.

Germline V gives CDR1 SGHNT, CDR2 YENEEA. The CDR3 extends over 15 amino acids. The V end was cut by 0 bases, the J end by 1 base, with 10 bases between. As originally analysed: Nucleated cell counts were estimated from reference gene primer amplification. TCRdb keeps only in-frame clones here, not all; method: immunoSEQ multiplex PCR. The V and J calls and clone size were taken over from that table, and D and trimming were inferred from the DNA. The sample has about 250,000 clones, around nine tenths seen once. Adults between roughly 18 and 90 years of age took part from approximately 24 US areas. Cohorts were assigned according to the clinical history that participants reported.

The sequencing input was PBMCs or T cells enriched from blood (not recorded which). The chain carries TRBV11-3 and TRBJ2-7, with D possibly being TRBD1 (6 bases). This TCR was sampled from a man aged 40-49 years who had recovered from COVID-19. CDR3 in DNA: TGTGCCAGCAGCTTAGATCTAGACAGGTCCTACGAGCAGTACTTC. This translates into CASSLDLDRSYEQYF.